Listed below are T cell receptor beta chains from one sample, sequenced in a study of T cell repertoires in cytomegalovirus infection. TCRdb re-derived calls from the reads in MiXCR, one entry per CDR3 protein. Here the sample spans around 240,000 distinct CDR3 sequences, approximately 22% being singletons. Sequenced sample: CD8+ T cells from PBMCs. These receptors all stem from a human donor in good health (CMV status not recorded). Some clones in this sample may be carry-over from other donors' samples. CDR3s include the opening cysteine and the closing phenylalanine or tryptophan. A D gene is named only where the DNA matches it firmly. Clone size is stated in some rows and not others, as once, few, many or a class when expanded.

TRBD1,many,TRBV7-6,TRBJ2-7,CASSATGTGLYEQYF,TGTGCCAGCAGCGCAACCGGGACAGGGTTGTACGAGCAGTACTTC
.,.,TRBV2,TRBJ2-1,CASSDWKQFF,TGTGCCAGCAGTGATTGGAAGCAGTTCTTC
.,few,TRBV20-1,TRBJ2-1,CSAMVAFYNEQFF,TGCAGTGCAATGGTAGCTTTCTACAATGAGCAGTTCTTC
.,few,TRBV24-1,TRBJ2-1,CATSDFGGGDNEQFF,TGTGCCACCAGTGATTTCGGGGGAGGCGACAATGAGCAGTTCTTC
.,few,TRBV28,TRBJ1-4,CASSFPLGQSREKLFF,TGTGCCAGCAGTTTCCCCCTCGGACAGTCTCGTGAAAAACTGTTTTTT
TRBD1,.,TRBV10-3,TRBJ2-7,CAISTTGGHEQYF,TGTGCCATCAGTACGACAGGGGGCCACGAGCAGTACTTC
.,once,TRBV14,TRBJ1-4,CASSRRLINEKLFF,TGTGCCAGCAGCCGACGACTGATAAACGAAAAACTGTTTTTT
.,.,TRBV7-9,TRBJ2-7,CASSADSSSYEQYF,TGTGCCAGCAGCGCCGACTCGAGCTCCTACGAGCAGTACTTC
TRBD2,few,TRBV27,TRBJ2-7,CASSSRLAGTFYEQYF,TGTGCCAGCAGTTCCCGACTAGCGGGGACGTTCTACGAGCAGTACTTC
TRBD2,many,TRBV20-1,TRBJ2-3,CSATGTSGWSTDTQYF,TGCAGTGCGACAGGGACTAGCGGATGGAGCACAGATACGCAGTATTTT
TRBD1,few,TRBV6-6,TRBJ1-6,CATHLRGQGYSPLHF,TGTGCCACCCACTTGCGGGGACAGGGGTATTCACCCCTCCACTTT
.,.,TRBV12-3/TRBV12-4,TRBJ2-4,CASSFGLEGNIQYF,TGTGCCAGCAGTTTCGGGCTAGAGGGAAACATTCAGTACTTC
.,few,TRBV5-4,TRBJ2-1,CASSLGETYNEQFF,TGTGCCAGCAGCTTGGGAGAAACCTACAATGAGCAGTTCTTC
TRBD1,.,TRBV12-3/TRBV12-4,TRBJ2-5,CATTDRAETQYF,TGTGCCACTACGGACAGGGCCGAGACCCAGTACTTC
.,.,TRBV28,TRBJ2-5,CASSLENGEETQYF,TGTGCCAGCAGTTTGGAGAACGGAGAAGAGACCCAGTACTTC
.,few,TRBV6-6,TRBJ1-1,CASTASNTEAFF,TGTGCCAGCACCGCATCGAACACTGAAGCTTTCTTT
.,once,TRBV2,TRBJ2-1,CASRIPDYIAYNEQFF,TGTGCCAGCAGAATCCCGGACTATATCGCCTACAATGAGCAGTTCTTC
TRBD1,few,TRBV7-9,TRBJ2-5,CASSREQGIETQYF,TGTGCCAGCAGCCGAGAACAGGGGATCGAGACCCAGTACTTC
.,.,TRBV9,TRBJ1-4,CASSVAVGTPDNEKLFF,TGTGCCAGCAGCGTAGCCGTCGGGACACCCGATAATGAAAAACTGTTTTTT
.,many,TRBV20-1,TRBJ2-1,CSASPGLYNEQFF,TGCAGTGCTAGCCCGGGACTTTACAATGAGCAGTTCTTC
TRBD2,many,TRBV7-6,TRBJ2-1,CASSFLAGGPNEQFF,TGTGCCAGCAGTTTCCTAGCGGGGGGGCCCAATGAGCAGTTCTTC
.,.,TRBV27,TRBJ2-7,CASSGGPAYEQYF,TGTGCCAGCAGTGGGGGACCGGCCTACGAGCAGTACTTC
.,many,TRBV7-2,TRBJ2-7,CASSPHEGYEQYF,TGTGCCAGCAGCCCCCATGAGGGCTACGAGCAGTACTTC
.,.,TRBV28,TRBJ1-5,CASRAFNQPQHF,TGTGCTAGCAGGGCCTTCAATCAGCCCCAGCATTTT
.,.,TRBV20-1,TRBJ1-4,CSARDLGTWQTNEKLFF,TGCAGTGCTAGAGATCTGGGTACTTGGCAGACTAATGAAAAACTGTTTTTT
.,.,TRBV6-2/TRBV6-3,TRBJ1-1,CASSYSFEQGGIEAFF,TGTGCCAGCAGTTACTCATTCGAACAGGGAGGGATTGAAGCTTTCTTT
.,few,TRBV7-6,TRBJ1-1,CASSPGRIEAFF,TGTGCCAGCAGCCCCGGACGGATTGAAGCTTTCTTT
.,few,TRBV28,TRBJ2-3,CASSLWGTSTDTQYF,TGTGCCAGCAGTTTATGGGGGACAAGCACAGATACGCAGTATTTT
TRBD1,few,TRBV7-9,TRBJ2-5,CASSSSPGTGEETQYF,TGTGCCAGCAGCTCTAGCCCCGGGACAGGGGAAGAGACCCAGTACTTC
.,.,TRBV10-3,TRBJ2-7,CAISEDSGGGIYEQYF,TGTGCCATCAGTGAGGACTCTGGCGGGGGCATCTACGAGCAGTACTTC
.,many,TRBV7-2,TRBJ2-7,CASSGTGNVYEQYF,TGTGCCAGCAGCGGTACAGGGAATGTCTACGAGCAGTACTTC
TRBD2,many,TRBV11-2,TRBJ2-1,CASSLNSGAPYNEQFF,TGTGCCAGCAGCTTAAATAGCGGGGCCCCCTACAATGAGCAGTTCTTC